This TCR beta chain comes out of a study of T cell changes during pregnancy in multiple sclerosis. CDR3 length equals 13 residues. The ends were cut back, 0 bases at V and 4 bases at J, with 6 bases in the middle. CDR1 and CDR2 (germline): MNHEY, SVGAGI. Assay: immunoSEQ multiplex PCR; the TCRdb copy retains only in-frame clones and omits some. The sample gives some 37,000 clones, around nine tenths of which show up once; 0.37% is in the top ten. This sample comprised CD4+ T cells from peripheral blood mononuclear cells, obtained after pregnancy. J is TRBJ1-2 and V is TRBV6-5, with D maybe TRBD1 (5 bases). The sequence derives from a female donor in good health, enrolled as a control in a pregnancy study. This chain's CDR3 is CASSYSGGYGYTF. CDR3 nucleotides: TGTGCCAGCAGTTACTCGGGGGGCTATGGCTACACCTTC.